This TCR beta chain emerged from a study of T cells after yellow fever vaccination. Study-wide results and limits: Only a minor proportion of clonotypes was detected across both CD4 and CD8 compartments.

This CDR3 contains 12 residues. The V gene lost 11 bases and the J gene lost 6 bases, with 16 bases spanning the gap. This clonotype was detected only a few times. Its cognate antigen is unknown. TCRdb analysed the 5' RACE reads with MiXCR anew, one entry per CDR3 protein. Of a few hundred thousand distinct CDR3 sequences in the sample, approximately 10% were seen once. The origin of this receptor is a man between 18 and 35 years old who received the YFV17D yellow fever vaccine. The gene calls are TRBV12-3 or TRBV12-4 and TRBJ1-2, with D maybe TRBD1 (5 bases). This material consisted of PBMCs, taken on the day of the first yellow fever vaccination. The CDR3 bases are TGTGCCCTATGGGGGGTAGAGGATGGCTACACCTTC. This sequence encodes CALWGVEDGYTF.